This entry concerns a single TCR beta chain. These data belong to a study of blood T cell repertoires in COVID-19. Germline V CDR1 and CDR2: SGHRS, YFSETQ. After removal of 4 bases from V and 6 bases from J, the junction contained 10 bases not matched to a gene. This CDR3 spans 15 amino acids. In the original processing: Scientists estimated how many nucleated cells there were by amplifying reference gene primers. Repertoires were generated with immunoSEQ multiplex PCR, while TCRdb's copy carries only in-frame clones and drops some. That table gives V, J and clone size, and the DNA gave D and trimming. Counted here are nearly 350,000 clones, 90% to 95% occurring once; the ten biggest clones make up more than 3%.

The specimen was peripheral blood. The chain recombines TRBV5-1 with TRBJ1-1; 9 bases fit TRBD1. The TCR comes from a woman between 18 and 29 years old who had recovered from COVID-19. CDR3 DNA sequence: TGCGCCAGCAGCCCTGAAGGGACAGGGATTGCTGAAGCTTTCTTT. Its translation is CASSPEGTGIAEAFF.